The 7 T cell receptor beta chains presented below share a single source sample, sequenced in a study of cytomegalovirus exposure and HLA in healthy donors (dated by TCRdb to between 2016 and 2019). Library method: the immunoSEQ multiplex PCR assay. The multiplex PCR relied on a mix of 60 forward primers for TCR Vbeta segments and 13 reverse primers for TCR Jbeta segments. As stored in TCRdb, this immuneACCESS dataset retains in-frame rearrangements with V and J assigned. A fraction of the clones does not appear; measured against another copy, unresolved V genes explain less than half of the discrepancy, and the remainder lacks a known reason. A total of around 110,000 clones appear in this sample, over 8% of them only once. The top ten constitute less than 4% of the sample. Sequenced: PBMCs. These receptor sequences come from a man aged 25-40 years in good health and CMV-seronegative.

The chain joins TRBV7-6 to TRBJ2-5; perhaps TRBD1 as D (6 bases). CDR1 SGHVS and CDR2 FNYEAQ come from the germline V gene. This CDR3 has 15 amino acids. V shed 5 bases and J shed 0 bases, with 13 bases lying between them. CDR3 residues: CASSIRDTYQETQYF. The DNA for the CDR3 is TGTGCCAGCAGCATCCGGGACACCTACCAAGAGACCCAGTACTTC.

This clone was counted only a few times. The CDR3 loop reads CASRSLGQGAIYEQYF. The CDR3, as DNA: TGTGCCAGCCGTTCCTTGGGGCAGGGGGCAATATACGAGCAGTACTTC. The V and J genes are TRBV28 and TRBJ2-7; 8 bases map to TRBD1. After removal of 8 bases from V and 4 bases from J, the junction contained 16 bases not matched to a gene. Per germline, CDR1 MDHEN and CDR2 SYDVKM. CDR3 size: 16 residues.

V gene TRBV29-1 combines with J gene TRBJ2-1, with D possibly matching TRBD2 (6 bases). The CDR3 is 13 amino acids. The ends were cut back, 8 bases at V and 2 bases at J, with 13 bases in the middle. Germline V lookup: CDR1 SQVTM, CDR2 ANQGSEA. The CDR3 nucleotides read TGCAGCACCGGAGGGGAGGCCTACAATGAGCAGTTCTTC. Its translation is CSTGGEAYNEQFF.

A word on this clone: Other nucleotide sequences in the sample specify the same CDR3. CDR3 nucleotides: TGCAGCGTTGACGAGGGTTTCCGCGATGGCTACACCTTC. This sequence encodes CSVDEGFRDGYTF. The chain joins TRBV29-1 to TRBJ1-2; D is uncertain. Germline V lookup: CDR1 SQVTM, CDR2 ANQGSEA. The CDR3 sequence is 13 residues long. Trimming stripped 3 bases from V and 6 bases from J, with 14 bases between.

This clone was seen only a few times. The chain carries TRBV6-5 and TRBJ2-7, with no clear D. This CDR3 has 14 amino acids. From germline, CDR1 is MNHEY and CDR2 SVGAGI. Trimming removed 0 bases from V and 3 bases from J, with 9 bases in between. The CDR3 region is CASSYSRQGYEQYF. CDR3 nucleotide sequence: TGTGCCAGCAGTTACTCGCGACAAGGCTACGAGCAGTACTTC.

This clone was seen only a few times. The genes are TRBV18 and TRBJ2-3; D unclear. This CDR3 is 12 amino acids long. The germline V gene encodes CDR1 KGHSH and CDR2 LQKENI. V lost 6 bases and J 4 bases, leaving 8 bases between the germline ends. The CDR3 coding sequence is TGTGCCAGCTCCGGTAGTGCAGATACGCAGTATTTT. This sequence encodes CASSGSADTQYF.

CDR3 in amino acids: CASSKTGTSGRVKQYF. Written as DNA, the CDR3 is TGTGCCAGTAGTAAAACCGGGACTAGCGGGAGGGTTAAGCAGTATTTT. This rearrangement joins TRBV19 to TRBJ2-3; 16 bases match TRBD2. CDR3 size: 16 residues. The germline CDR1 and CDR2 sequences are LNHDA and SQIVND (reference sequence). The V gene end was trimmed by 4 bases and the J gene end by 11 bases; junction bases not matched to a gene: 9.